This TCR beta chain is drawn from a study of blood T cells in healthy people across ages. Study-wide background: Per two T cells, about one barcoded beta molecule was captured through template switching. Study-level findings and limits: When one million T cells were used, diversity estimates were thought to be underestimates. CMV infection status of these donors was not known.

About this clonotype: Its antigen is currently unknown.

A sample-barcoded 5' primer and a J-beta primer mix were used in a second PCR of about 7 to 11 cycles. Each CDR3 protein is one row after TCRdb ran MiXCR on the 5' RACE reads. This table holds 750,000 to 1,000,000 distinct CDR3 sequences, almost 30% found once. CDR3 length equals 16 residues. The V and J ends lost 5 bases and 0 bases respectively, with 14 bases between them. The V gene's germline CDR1 is MDHEN and CDR2 SYDVKM. This same sample was also taken into another study, of T cells of mothers and their children. Turning to that study: Once extracted, all RNA went into cDNA synthesis at roughly 1.4 ug per 15 ul.

Sample: blood. J is TRBJ2-4 and V is TRBV28; perhaps D is TRBD1 or TRBD2 (6 bases each). The TCR comes from a woman aged 40 to 50 in good health. DNA for the CDR3: TGTGCCAGCAGTCTGGGGGGCTCCATAGCCAAAAACATTCAGTACTTC. Translated, it gives CASSLGGSIAKNIQYF.